The 28 T cell receptor beta chains below were found in one sample sequenced in a study of T cells in Graves' hyperthyroidism and ophthalmopathy. TCR beta CDR3 region amplification was performed from RNA transcripts. An initial round of RT-PCR targeting the TCR CDR3 relied on the HTBI primer set. MiXCR was run by TCRdb on the multiplex PCR reads, yielding one entry per CDR3 protein. The sample lists roughly 61,000 distinct CDR3 sequences; approximately 53% were seen once. The material sequenced was blood. The receptor set was obtained from a woman aged 55-70 years with Graves' ophthalmopathy.

Here the CDR3 DNA reads TGTGCCAGCAGCCAAGATCGGACAGGGAATCAGCCCCAGCATTTT. The encoded protein is CASSQDRTGNQPQHF. The rearrangement joins TRBV4-2 to TRBJ1-5; 8 bases are a match to TRBD1. Germline V lookup: CDR1 LGHNA, CDR2 YNFKEQ. Trimming at V came to 0 bases and at J to 4 bases, leaving 2 bases not matched to a gene. This CDR3 is 15 amino acids long.

There are many counts of this clonotype. The chain has TRBV7-9 and TRBJ2-3; D uncertain. V was clipped by 1 base and J by 1 base, with 3 bases between them. The germline V gene encodes CDR1 SEHNR and CDR2 FQNEAQ (reference sequence). The length of the CDR3 is 13 residues. CDR3 in amino acids: CASSLVGTDTQYF. Here the CDR3 DNA reads TGTGCCAGCAGCTTAGTCGGCACAGATACGCAGTATTTT.

This clonotype was detected a few times. The V call is TRBV2, the J call TRBJ2-3, with 9 positions matching TRBD2. This CDR3 has 14 residues. V lost 6 bases and J lost 4; bases outside the gene matches: 5. Germline V gene lookup returns CDR1 SNHLY and CDR2 FYNNEI. The CDR3 sequence: CASRVAGAADTQYF. CDR3 nucleotide sequence: TGTGCCAGCAGGGTAGCGGGAGCAGCAGATACGCAGTATTTT. The full variable domain, its missing parts supplied by reference TRBV2 and TRBJ2-3, is EPEVTQTPSHQVTQMGQEVILRCVPISNHLYFYWYRQILGQKVEFLVSFYNNEISEKSEIFDDQFSVERPDGSNFTLKIRSTKLEDSAMYFCASRVAGAADTQYFGPGTRLTVL.

This clonotype was recorded only once. This chain links TRBV3-1 with TRBJ2-3; D unresolved. Per germline, CDR1 LGHDT and CDR2 YNNKEL (reference sequence). The CDR3 has 15 amino acids. Trimming removed 3 bases at V and 5 bases at J, with 15 bases between. The CDR3 region is CASSQGRTLGDTQYF. As DNA, the CDR3 is TGTGCCAGCAGCCAGGGAAGGACGCTGGGAGATACGCAGTATTTT.

This clonotype has more than one count but fewer than ten. This chain's CDR3 is CASSQAGSGGVSYEQYF. CDR3 DNA: TGTGCCAGCAGCCAAGCAGGGTCCGGGGGCGTCTCCTACGAGCAGTACTTC. The chain is built from TRBV3-1 and TRBJ2-7; tentatively, D is TRBD1 or TRBD2 (6 bases each). The CDR3 has 17 amino acids. With 1 base removed from V and 0 bases from J, the gap between germline ends came to 16 bases. The germline V gene has CDR1 LGHDT and CDR2 YNNKEL (reference sequence).

Ten or more counts support this clonotype. The V gene is TRBV13, the J gene TRBJ2-3, with TRBD2 identical over 7 bases. Germline lookup yields CDR1 PRHDT and CDR2 FYEKMQ (reference sequence). CDR3 length: 16 residues. Unmatched junction bases numbered 7, after V lost 0 bases and J lost 4 bases. The CDR3 bases are TGTGCCAGCAGCTTAGGTGGGGCGGGGGTAGCAGATACGCAGTATTTT. It translates to CASSLGGAGVADTQYF.

This clonotype showed up many times. The J gene is TRBJ1-4, the V gene TRBV6-1; D is perhaps TRBD1 (5 bases). V lost 4 bases and J lost 10, with 16 bases in between. The CDR3 runs to 14 residues. The germline V gene has CDR1 MNHNS and CDR2 SASEGT. The DNA for the CDR3 is TGTGCCAGCAGTGTTGGACACCCGGGAAGAAAACTGTTTTTT. Residues: CASSVGHPGRKLFF.

The sample holds many counts of this clonotype. The chain recombines TRBV4-3 with TRBJ1-1; unclear D gene. The germline gives CDR1 LGHNA, CDR2 YSLEER. Between the trimmed V and J ends, which lost 0 bases and 0 bases, there was a span of 8 bases. CDR3 length: 15 residues. CDR3 region: CASSQDLLVNTEAFF. In DNA form, the CDR3 reads TGCGCCAGCAGCCAAGATTTGCTAGTGAACACTGAAGCTTTCTTT.

This clonotype appeared many times. V is TRBV11-2 and J is TRBJ1-5, with D maybe TRBD1 (6 bases). Between the trimmed V and J ends, which lost 6 bases and 3 bases, there was a span of 12 bases. The CDR3 has 14 residues. From germline, CDR1 is SGHAT and CDR2 FQNNGV. CDR3: CASSLSGANQPQHF. CDR3 nucleotides: TGTGCCAGCAGTCTCTCGGGGGCCAATCAGCCCCAGCATTTT. Combining the CDR3 with reference TRBV11-2 and TRBJ1-5 gives the whole variable domain EAGVAQSPRYKIIEKRQSVAFWCNPISGHATLYWYQQILGQGPKLLIQFQNNGVVDDSQLPKDRFSAERLKGVDSTLKIQPAKLEDSAVYLCASSLSGANQPQHFGDGTRLSIL.

The chain links TRBV15 to TRBJ2-1, with 10 positions matching TRBD2. This CDR3 contains 22 residues. Germline assignment: CDR1 LNHNV and CDR2 YYDKDF (reference sequence). After removal of 3 bases from V and 0 bases from J, the junction contained 20 bases not matched to a gene. The CDR3 loop is CATSSYVLGSGGSVSSYNEQFF. The CDR3 nucleotides read TGTGCCACCAGCAGTTACGTCCTTGGTAGCGGGGGGTCCGTTAGCTCCTACAATGAGCAGTTCTTC.

Notes on this clonotype: One junction end does not reproduce the germline sequence, and a read error may be involved. The chain has TRBV20-1 and TRBJ2-5; tentatively, D is TRBD2 (6 bases). The CDR3 runs 15 residues. CDR1 and CDR2 (germline): DFQATT, SNEGSKA (reference sequence). CDR3 nucleotides: TGCAGTGCTAGAACAGGCATGGGGGACCGGGAGACTCAGTACTTC. It yields the protein CSARTGMGDRETQYF.

The chain joins TRBV27 to TRBJ2-5; D is possibly TRBD1 or TRBD2 (5 bases each). The V and J ends lost 6 bases and 0 bases respectively, with 14 bases between them. This CDR3 comprises 15 residues. CDR1 and CDR2 from the germline V gene are MNHEY and SMNVEV (reference sequence). The CDR3, as DNA: TGTGCCAGCAGAGGGGCAGCGGTGTACCAAGAGACCCAGTACTTC. Amino acid sequence: CASRGAAVYQETQYF.

This clonotype was detected many times. The chain employs TRBV28 and TRBJ2-1; D may be TRBD1 (5 bases). V was shortened by 0 bases and J by 7 bases, with 16 bases between the two germline ends. This CDR3 region has 16 residues. The germline V gene has CDR1 MDHEN and CDR2 SYDVKM. Written as DNA, the CDR3 is TGTGCCAGCAGTTTATGGGACAATGGGGATGGTAATGAGCAGTTCTTC. It specifies CASSLWDNGDGNEQFF. Looking up the rest from reference TRBV28 and TRBJ2-1 gives the full variable domain: DVKVTQSSRYLVKRTGEKVFLECVQDMDHENMFWYRQDPGLGLRLIYFSYDVKMKEKGDIPEGYSVSREKKERFSLILESASTNQTSMYLCASSLWDNGDGNEQFFGPGTRLTVL.

The V call is TRBV5-6, the J call TRBJ2-5; TRBD1 is a possible D gene (6 bases). The length of the CDR3 is 12 residues. Germline CDR1 is SGHDT and CDR2 is YYEEEE. V lost 8 bases and J lost 3, with 11 bases in between. In DNA, the CDR3 is TGTGCCAGACAGGGTCAGGAAGAGACCCAGTACTTC. Protein sequence: CARQGQEETQYF.

This clonotype was detected ten times or more. V gene TRBV11-2 combines with J gene TRBJ1-6; D call uncertain. The CDR3 is 12 residues long. Germline CDR1 reads SGHAT; CDR2 reads FQNNGV. V was cut by 8 bases and J by 7 bases, with 9 bases left in between. The CDR3 DNA reads as TGTGCCAGCGAGGCTGTGAATTCACCCCTCCACTTT. Translated, it gives CASEAVNSPLHF.

The CDR3 bases are TGTGCCAGCAGGATCCGAACAGGGGGTTCCGCCGGGGAGCTGTTTTTT. This codes for CASRIRTGGSAGELFF. The gene calls are TRBV27 and TRBJ2-2; 8 bases agree with TRBD1. The CDR3 sequence is 16 residues long. V shed 6 bases and J 6 bases; nucleotides not matched to a gene: 12. CDR1 and CDR2 (germline): MNHEY, SMNVEV (reference sequence).

This clonotype was counted a single time. Written as DNA, the CDR3 is TGTGCCAGCAGAGCGGACAGACAAGAGACCCAGTACTTC. This encodes CASRADRQETQYF. J is TRBJ2-5 and V is TRBV9; D is possibly TRBD1 (6 bases). The V end lost 5 bases, the J end lost 2 bases, and 10 bases lay between the germline ends. CDR1 is SGDLS, CDR2 YYNGEE, per germline. CDR3 length equals 13 residues. The full variable domain, its missing parts supplied by reference TRBV9 and TRBJ2-5, is DSGVTQTPKHLITATGQRVTLRCSPRSGDLSVYWYQQSLDQGLQFLIQYYNGEERAKGNILERFSAQQFPDLHSELNLSSLELGDSALYFCASRADRQETQYFGPGTRLLVL.

This clonotype was seen repeatedly, ten times or more. Its ends do not fully match the called genes, so a read error is possible. The chain recombines TRBV7-6 with TRBJ1-6, with a tentative D call TRBD1 (5 bases). CDR1 and CDR2 from the germline V gene are SGHVS and FNYEAQ. This CDR3 is 17 amino acids long. CDR3 sequence (DNA): TGTGCCAGCAGCCAGGACCCCGGGGGACGGTATATTTCACCCCTCCACTTT. The encoded protein is CASSQDPGGRYISPLHF.

A remark on this clonotype: An end of the junction differs from the germline gene, which may be a read error. The chain employs TRBV20-1 and TRBJ2-1, with TRBD2 matching over 10 bases. Germline V CDR1 and CDR2: DFQATT, SNEGSKA (reference sequence). There are 17 residues in the CDR3. Written as DNA, the CDR3 is TGCAGTGCTAGGGATCAGGCTAGCGGGAGCTCTTACAATGAGCAGCTCTTC. It specifies CSARDQASGSSYNEQLF.

This clonotype showed up many times. This chain joins TRBV20-1 and TRBJ2-3, with TRBD2 matching 13 bases. Looked up from germline, CDR1 is DFQATT and CDR2 is SNEGSKA (reference sequence). The V segment lost 6 bases and the J segment 0 bases; nucleotides outside the gene matches: 6. There are 16 residues in the CDR3. The CDR3 region has the DNA TGCAGTGCGCCGACTAGCGGGGGGCATAGCACAGATACGCAGTATTTT. Its translation: CSAPTSGGHSTDTQYF.

At least ten counts were recorded for this clonotype. The genes are TRBV20-1 and TRBJ2-5; 9 bases are a match to TRBD1. CDR3 length: 13 amino acids. Germline V gene data show CDR1 as DFQATT and CDR2 as SNEGSKA (reference sequence). CDR3 DNA: TGCAGAGTTCCGGGACAGGGAACGGAGACCCAGTACTTC. Translating it yields CRVPGQGTETQYF.

The rearrangement links TRBV6-1 to TRBJ1-1, with D possibly being TRBD1 (5 bases). Germline loops: CDR1 MNHNS, CDR2 SASEGT. The CDR3 sequence is 14 residues long. With 5 bases removed from V and 3 bases from J, the gap between germline ends came to 13 bases. The CDR3 reads CASSYRGHDTEAFF. CDR3 sequence (DNA): TGTGCCAGCAGTTATAGGGGTCACGACACTGAAGCTTTCTTT.

This clonotype was counted many times. The chain has TRBV7-2 and TRBJ1-4; D not certain. The V gene lost 1 base and the J gene lost 8 bases, with 14 bases spanning the gap. CDR3 size: 15 residues. Germline V lookup: CDR1 SGHTA, CDR2 FQGNSA. The CDR3 bases are TGTGCCAGCAGCTTAGTCGCTGGGAGCGGGGAAAAACTGTTTTTT. It translates to CASSLVAGSGEKLFF.

The sample holds one count of this clonotype. V is TRBV24-1 and J is TRBJ2-1, with TRBD2 matching 8 bases. CDR3 length equals 17 residues. Trimming removed 9 bases from V and 8 bases from J; junction bases left unmatched: 20. CDR1 KGHDR and CDR2 SFDVKD come from the germline V gene. Here the CDR3 reads CATRRAAGARFFDEQFF. CDR3 bases: TGTGCCACCCGCAGGGCAGCGGGGGCCCGATTTTTTGATGAGCAGTTCTTC.

The chain recombines TRBV12-3 or TRBV12-4 with TRBJ2-3, with a tentative D call TRBD1 (5 bases). V dropped 2 bases and J dropped 4 bases, with 13 bases sitting between them. The CDR3 is made up of 15 amino acids. CDR3 DNA: TGTGCCAGCAGTTTAAGTCCGGCGACAGCAGATACGCAGTATTTT. This encodes CASSLSPATADTQYF.

This clonotype showed up many times. This rearrangement joins TRBV3-1 to TRBJ2-7; D may be TRBD2 (5 bases). Germline values: CDR1 LGHDT, CDR2 YNNKEL (reference sequence). Trimming took 0 bases from V and 7 from J, leaving 10 bases between them. This CDR3 region has 13 residues. In DNA form, the CDR3 reads TGTGCCAGCAGCCAAGATGGAGGCGGGGAGCAGTACTTC. Amino acid sequence: CASSQDGGGEQYF.

This clonotype has only one observation. This chain connects TRBV20-1 to TRBJ1-6, with TRBD1 matching 10 bases. The CDR3 is made up of 14 amino acids. From germline, CDR1 is DFQATT and CDR2 SNEGSKA (reference sequence). The trim removed 3 bases at V and 10 bases at J, leaving 6 bases unmatched. DNA for the CDR3: TGCAGTGCTAGGGGACAGGGGATAAGATCACCCCTCCACTTT. Translated, it gives CSARGQGIRSPLHF.

This chain joins TRBV5-5 and TRBJ1-1; TRBD1 matches at 7 bases. In germline, CDR1 is SGHKS, CDR2 YYEKEE (reference sequence). This CDR3 comprises 12 residues. V trimming: 2 bases; J trimming: 12 bases; junction bases outside the gene matches: 7. The CDR3 reads CASSFKGAGTFF. The CDR3 nucleotides read TGTGCCAGCAGCTTTAAGGGGGCAGGAACTTTCTTT.